This passage covers 29 T cell receptor beta chains from one sample sequenced in a study of PD-1 blockade in classical Hodgkin lymphoma. Method: immunoSEQ multiplex PCR; TCRdb's copy keeps in-frame clones and lacks some. This sample yields 50,000 to 85,000 clones, of which about 64% are seen a single time; 7.5% to 10% belongs to the top ten. Every patient had relapsed following autologous stem cell transplantation, and cohorts differed in brentuximab vedotin exposure. Sequencing used peripheral blood mononuclear cells (PBMCs), obtained before the second cycle of nivolumab. These receptors came from a human donor with classical Hodgkin lymphoma.

A few counts support this clone. The chain is built from TRBV29-1 and TRBJ2-3; no clear D gene. V lost 4 bases to trimming and J lost 2 bases, with 16 bases between them. CDR1 and CDR2 from the germline V gene are SQVTM and ANQGSEA. This CDR3 region has 15 residues. The CDR3 loop is CSVAFGQQTTDTQYF. CDR3 nucleotides: TGCAGCGTTGCCTTCGGGCAGCAGACCACAGATACGCAGTATTTT.

This clone has just a few counts. This chain joins TRBV21-1 and TRBJ1-2. TRBV21-1 counts as a pseudogene. The CDR3 is made up of 12 amino acids. CDR3 coding DNA: TGTGCCAGCAGGACACGGGAGATTGGCTACACCTTC. Its protein is CASRTREIGYTF.

The genes are TRBV7-3 and TRBJ1-5; D remains unclear. This CDR3 has 15 amino acids. The V gene lost 6 bases and the J gene lost 0 bases, with 12 bases spanning the gap. Germline CDR1 and CDR2: SGHTA and FQGTGA. The CDR3 loop reads CASSPDGLSNQPQHF. The CDR3 nucleotides are TGTGCCAGCAGTCCCGACGGCCTTAGCAATCAGCCCCAGCATTTT.

In DNA form, the CDR3 reads TGTGCCAGCAGCCGACTCGACACGGTCCTCCGCGAGCAGTACTTC. The encoded protein is CASSRLDTVLREQYF. The V and J genes are TRBV9 and TRBJ2-7; D not resolved. Deletions cut 4 bases from V and 6 bases from J, with 20 bases between. This CDR3 is built from 15 residues. Germline CDR1 reads SGDLS; CDR2 reads YYNGEE.

The rearrangement joins TRBV6-4 to TRBJ2-1, with 12 bases lining up with TRBD2. V dropped 4 bases and J dropped 6; count of bases not matched to a gene: 4. This CDR3 contains 15 residues. Germline-derived CDR1 and CDR2 are MRHNA and SNTAGT. The CDR3 DNA is TGTGCCAGCAGTGTACTAGCGGGAGGAGGCAATGAGCAGTTCTTC. Protein: CASSVLAGGGNEQFF.

This rearrangement joins TRBV5-1 to TRBJ2-5; tentatively, D is TRBD1 or TRBD2 (5 bases each). Trimming removed 7 bases at V and 3 bases at J, with 16 bases between. Germline CDR1 reads SGHRS; CDR2 reads YFSETQ. This CDR3 is built from 14 residues. The CDR3 reads CASRGLEGEETQYF. CDR3 in DNA: TGCGCCAGCCGCGGGCTAGAAGGGGAAGAGACCCAGTACTTC. The whole variable domain, remainder taken from reference TRBV5-1 and TRBJ2-5, is KAGVTQTPRYLIKTRGQQVTLSCSPISGHRSVSWYQQTPGQGLQFLFEYFSETQRNKGNFPGRFSGRQFSNSRSEMNVSTLELGDSALYLCASRGLEGEETQYFGPGTRLLVL.

This clone has more than one count but fewer than ten. CDR3 sequence: CASSFGQGAYQETQYF. Written as DNA, the CDR3 is TGTGCCAGCAGCTTCGGACAGGGGGCTTACCAAGAGACCCAGTACTTC. The chain uses TRBV9 and TRBJ2-5; 11 bases match TRBD1. This CDR3 spans 16 amino acids. The germline gives CDR1 SGDLS, CDR2 YYNGEE. After removal of 4 bases from V and 0 bases from J, the junction contained 5 bases not matched to a gene. The full variable domain, its missing parts supplied by reference TRBV9 and TRBJ2-5, is DSGVTQTPKHLITATGQRVTLRCSPRSGDLSVYWYQQSLDQGLQFLIQYYNGEERAKGNILERFSAQQFPDLHSELNLSSLELGDSALYFCASSFGQGAYQETQYFGPGTRLLVL.

The rearrangement links TRBV19 to TRBJ2-7; 7 bases are shared with TRBD2. This CDR3 has 13 residues. Looked up from germline, CDR1 is LNHDA and CDR2 is SQIVND (reference sequence). V trimming: 3 bases; J trimming: 3 bases; junction bases outside the gene matches: 2. CDR3 nucleotide sequence: TGTGCCAGTAGTATGACGGGAGGCTACGAGCAGTACTTC. Translating it yields CASSMTGGYEQYF.

About this clone itself: The same CDR3 is also encoded by other DNA sequences in this sample. The chain links TRBV9 to TRBJ2-1; tentatively, D is TRBD1 or TRBD2 (5 bases each). The ends were cut back, 2 bases at V and 4 bases at J, with 13 bases in the middle. CDR3 size: 15 residues. CDR1 SGDLS and CDR2 YYNGEE come from the germline V gene. The CDR3 DNA reads TGTGCCAGCAGCGTGAGGGGTAACTATTACAATGAGCAGTTCTTC. As protein: CASSVRGNYYNEQFF.

V usage is TRBV7-8 and J usage is TRBJ2-7, with a weak D call TRBD1 (6 bases). V was cut by 4 bases and J by 3 bases, with 16 bases left in between. CDR1 SGHVS and CDR2 FQNEAQ come from the germline V gene. The CDR3 consists of 15 residues. The CDR3 is CASSSSPGASYEQYF. The CDR3 nucleotides are TGTGCCAGCAGCTCCTCTCCAGGGGCTAGCTACGAGCAGTACTTC.

The CDR3 nucleotides are TGTGCCAGCTCACCGATGGGACAGGGTACTTCACCCCTCCACTTT. Its translation: CASSPMGQGTSPLHF. The chain links TRBV18 to TRBJ1-6; TRBD1 aligns across 9 bases. This CDR3 comprises 15 residues. Per the germline V gene, CDR1 is KGHSH and CDR2 is LQKENI. The J segment lost 9 bases and the V segment lost 3 bases, leaving 6 bases of the junction unmatched.

The chain couples TRBV5-1 to TRBJ1-6; 9 bases align to TRBD1. The germline V gene has CDR1 SGHRS and CDR2 YFSETQ. The CDR3 extends over 15 amino acids. The J segment lost 10 bases and the V segment lost 0 bases, leaving 5 bases of the junction unmatched. CDR3 DNA: TGCGCCAGCAGCTTGGACTGGACAGGGGACTCACCCCTCCACTTT. It yields the protein CASSLDWTGDSPLHF.

V gene TRBV6-5 combines with J gene TRBJ1-1; D gene ambiguous. The CDR3 is made up of 14 amino acids. V was pared by 5 bases and J by 1 base, with 11 bases between. Germline V gene sequence: CDR1 MNHEY, CDR2 SVGAGI. The CDR3 here is CASSGWTGNTEAFF. CDR3 bases: TGTGCCAGCAGTGGCTGGACGGGGAACACTGAAGCTTTCTTT.

The rearrangement links TRBV29-1 to TRBJ1-5; D possibly corresponds to TRBD1 (6 bases). V shed 5 bases and J shed 8 bases, with 13 bases lying between them. CDR3 length: 12 amino acids. Germline CDR1 and CDR2: SQVTM and ANQGSEA. The CDR3 sequence is CSVTTGGEPQHF. CDR3 DNA: TGCAGCGTTACGACAGGCGGGGAGCCCCAGCATTTT.

This chain uses TRBV7-3 with TRBJ2-3, with 9 bases lining up with TRBD1. V was clipped by 3 bases and J by 1 base; unmatched bases: 5. Germline CDR1 and CDR2: SGHTA and FQGTGA. The CDR3 sequence is 16 residues long. The CDR3 sequence is CASSFRDRAGTDTQYF. Here the CDR3 DNA reads TGTGCCAGCAGCTTCAGGGACAGGGCGGGCACAGATACGCAGTATTTT.

In this sample, this clone turned up a few times. The chain employs TRBV30 and TRBJ2-1; D is uncertain. CDR3 length: 14 residues. Trimming cost V 0 bases and J 3 bases, with 9 bases left between them. Germline loops: CDR1 GTSNPN, CDR2 SVGIG (reference sequence). The CDR3 DNA follows: TGTGCCTGGAGTGTAGATGTGGGCTACAATGAGCAGTTCTTC. It encodes CAWSVDVGYNEQFF.

This clone has just a few counts. V usage is TRBV5-1 and J usage is TRBJ2-7; 8 positions match TRBD2. Germline V gene data show CDR1 as SGHRS and CDR2 as YFSETQ. V lost 4 bases and J lost 2; bases outside the gene matches: 8. CDR3 length: 15 amino acids. The CDR3 here is CASSPWGSGAYEQYF. CDR3 bases: TGCGCCAGCAGCCCTTGGGGTAGCGGGGCCTACGAGCAGTACTTC.

This clone came up a few times. The gene calls are TRBV7-3 and TRBJ2-1; no definite D call. This CDR3 comprises 12 residues. CDR1 is SGHTA, CDR2 FQGTGA, per germline. Trimming pared 4 bases from V and 6 bases from J, leaving 7 bases between. The CDR3 here is CASSSLGNEQFF. DNA for the CDR3: TGTGCCAGCAGCTCCCTGGGCAATGAGCAGTTCTTC.

The chain has TRBV15 and TRBJ1-5; D might be TRBD1 (6 bases). V lost 0 bases, J lost 6 bases, and 18 bases lay in between. This CDR3 has 17 amino acids. The germline V gene has CDR1 LNHNV and CDR2 YYDKDF (reference sequence). CDR3 nucleotide sequence: TGTGCCACCAGCAGAGATGCTTCTGGGGGGGCTAGTCAGCCCCAGCATTTT. This encodes CATSRDASGGASQPQHF.

The chain combines TRBV5-1 with TRBJ2-7; perhaps TRBD2 as D (5 bases). V was shortened by 1 base and J by 0 bases, with 8 bases between the two germline ends. The germline CDR1 and CDR2 sequences are SGHRS and YFSETQ. The CDR3 extends over 14 amino acids. DNA of the CDR3: TGCGCCAGCAGCTTGTGGGAGAGCTCCTACGAGCAGTACTTC. Translation gives CASSLWESSYEQYF.

This clone was picked up a small number of times. This chain uses TRBV11-3 with TRBJ1-1; tentatively, D is TRBD1 (6 bases). V was clipped by 2 bases and J by 1 base, with 8 bases between them. The CDR3 totals 14 residues. Looked up from germline, CDR1 is SGHNT and CDR2 is YENEEA. The CDR3 loop reads CASSLQGQNTEAFF. The DNA of the CDR3 is TGTGCCAGCAGCTTACAGGGGCAGAACACTGAAGCTTTCTTT.

This sequence joins TRBV5-5 and TRBJ1-5; the D gene is possibly TRBD1 (6 bases). Trimming pared 4 bases from V and 0 bases from J, leaving 11 bases between. The length of the CDR3 is 15 residues. The germline CDR1 and CDR2 sequences are SGHKS and YYEKEE (reference sequence). The CDR3 reads CASSPGTLSNQPQHF. CDR3 nucleotides: TGTGCCAGCAGCCCCGGGACACTTAGCAATCAGCCCCAGCATTTT.

Only a few counts were recorded for this clone. The chain recombines TRBV9 with TRBJ1-6; the D is unclear. The germline CDR1 and CDR2 sequences are SGDLS and YYNGEE. Trimming stripped 0 bases from V and 7 bases from J, with 14 bases between. The CDR3 length is 16 residues. The CDR3: CASSVEGGLSNSPLHF. The CDR3 DNA sequence: TGTGCCAGCAGCGTAGAAGGAGGGTTAAGCAATTCACCCCTCCACTTT.

The V call is TRBV2, the J call TRBJ2-5; possible D gene TRBD1, 6 bases. The CDR3 extends over 15 amino acids. V was clipped by 7 bases and J by 1 base, with 16 bases between them. Germline loops: CDR1 SNHLY, CDR2 FYNNEI. CDR3 amino acids: CASTPTGPFQETQYF. The CDR3 DNA follows: TGTGCCAGCACCCCGACAGGCCCGTTCCAAGAGACCCAGTACTTC.

The V and J genes are TRBV7-9 and TRBJ1-2; the match to TRBD1 covers 8 bases. J gave up 6 bases and V 5 bases, and 11 bases lay outside the gene matches. Germline assignment: CDR1 SEHNR and CDR2 FQNEAQ (reference sequence). This CDR3 spans 15 amino acids. CDR3 region: CASSLQGENMNGYTF. CDR3 in DNA: TGTGCCAGCAGCCTACAGGGGGAGAACATGAATGGCTACACCTTC.

This rearrangement joins TRBV5-1 to TRBJ2-7; D is possibly TRBD1 or TRBD2 (5 bases each). CDR3 length equals 13 residues. Germline CDR1 and CDR2: SGHRS and YFSETQ. V was shortened by 0 bases and J by 5 bases, with 9 bases between the two germline ends. The CDR3 is CASSLAGTNEQYF. The CDR3 DNA reads as TGCGCCAGCAGCTTGGCAGGGACGAACGAGCAGTACTTC.

This rearrangement joins TRBV7-9 to TRBJ1-4; D unresolved. The CDR3 length is 14 residues. Germline V gene data show CDR1 as SEHNR and CDR2 as FQNEAQ (reference sequence). V lost 5 bases and J lost 0, with 7 bases in between. The CDR3 is CASSLRATNEKLFF. Here the CDR3 DNA reads TGTGCCAGCAGCCTCAGAGCAACTAATGAAAAACTGTTTTTT.

This chain uses TRBV7-9 with TRBJ1-1, with D maybe TRBD1 (5 bases). The CDR3 covers 13 residues. V lost 6 bases to trimming and J lost 6 bases, with 14 bases between them. Germline lookup yields CDR1 SEHNR and CDR2 FQNEAQ (reference sequence). CDR3 nucleotides: TGTGCCAGCAGGGAATCCGGGACGGCTGAAGCTTTCTTT. It is translated as CASRESGTAEAFF.

This clone has only a few counts. The CDR3 nucleotides read TGTGCCAGCAGCCCGGGGACAGCCAACTACGAGCAGTACTTC. This gives the protein CASSPGTANYEQYF. V gene TRBV9 combines with J gene TRBJ2-7; 7 nucleotides line up with TRBD1. Per the germline V gene, CDR1 is SGDLS and CDR2 is YYNGEE. The CDR3 spans 14 residues. The trim removed 4 bases at V and 3 bases at J, leaving 7 bases unmatched.